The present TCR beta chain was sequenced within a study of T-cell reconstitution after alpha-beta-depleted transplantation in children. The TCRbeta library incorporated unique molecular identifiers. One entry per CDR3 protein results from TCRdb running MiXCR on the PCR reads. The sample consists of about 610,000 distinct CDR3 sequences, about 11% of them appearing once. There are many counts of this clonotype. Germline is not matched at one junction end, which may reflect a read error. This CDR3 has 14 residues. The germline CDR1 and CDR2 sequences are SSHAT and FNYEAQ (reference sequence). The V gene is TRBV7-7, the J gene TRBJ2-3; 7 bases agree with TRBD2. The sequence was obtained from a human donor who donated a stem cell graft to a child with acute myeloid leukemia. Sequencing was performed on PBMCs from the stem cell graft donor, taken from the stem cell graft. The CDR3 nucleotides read TGTGCTAGCAGCTCTGGAGGCGGGAGAGATACGCAGTATTTT. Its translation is CASSSGGGRDTQYF. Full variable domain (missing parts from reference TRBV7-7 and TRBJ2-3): GAGVSQSPRYKVTKRGQDVTLRCDPISSHATLYWYQQALGQGPEFLTYFNYEAQPDKSGLPSDRFSAERPEGSISTLTIQRTEQRDSAMYRCASSSGGGRDTQYFGPGTRLTVL.